The next 24 T cell receptor beta chains were all read from a single sample in a study of spatial heterogeneity in lung cancer. One entry per CDR3 protein, called by TCRdb with MiXCR from the 5' RACE reads. This table has about 890 distinct CDR3 sequences, 30% to 40% appearing once. Time point: sample taken at primary tumor resection. The source was normal lung tissue next to the tumor, collected at surgery. The receptors shown here come from a male donor with early-stage non-small cell lung cancer.

This clonotype is large within its sample. The chain joins TRBV12-3 or TRBV12-4 to TRBJ1-1; D gene unclear. V was trimmed by 6 bases and J by 0 bases, leaving 8 bases between them. The CDR3 spans 13 residues. The CDR3 sequence is CASRTVLNTEAFF. CDR3 DNA: TGTGCCAGCAGAACGGTCTTGAACACTGAAGCTTTCTTT.

This clonotype showed up just a few times. The chain uses TRBV7-2 and TRBJ2-7; D might be TRBD1 or TRBD2, each matching 5 bases. V lost 3 bases and J 4 bases, leaving 13 bases between the germline ends. CDR3 size: 14 residues. Germline assignment: CDR1 SGHTA and CDR2 FQGNSA. CDR3 amino acids: CASSFGQGDYEQYF. The CDR3 nucleotides are TGTGCCAGCAGCTTTGGCCAGGGAGATTACGAGCAGTACTTC.

The chain has TRBV27 and TRBJ1-3, with 7 bases that match TRBD1. The length of the CDR3 is 14 residues. V shed 6 bases and J 1 base; nucleotides not matched to a gene: 3. CDR1 is MNHEY, CDR2 SMNVEV, per germline (reference sequence). Written as DNA, the CDR3 is TGTGCCAGCAGGAAGACAGGGTCTGGAAACACCATATATTTT. This codes for CASRKTGSGNTIYF.

This chain links TRBV12-3 or TRBV12-4 with TRBJ2-3; 10 bases agree with TRBD2. The CDR3 spans 16 residues. Trimming cost V 3 bases and J 3 bases; bases outside gene matches: 6. The chain's CDR3 is CASSLLLAGTTDTQYF. The CDR3 DNA reads as TGTGCCAGCAGTTTGTTACTAGCGGGGACGACAGATACGCAGTATTTT.

This clonotype is large. This sequence joins TRBV10-1 and TRBJ2-5, with D possibly matching TRBD2 (6 bases). Germline assignment: CDR1 WNHNN and CDR2 SYGVQD (reference sequence). Trimming left V 0 bases short and J 2 bases short, with 13 bases between. This CDR3 comprises 16 residues. The CDR3 DNA follows: TGCGCCAGCAGTGAGTCGGGTAGCGGCGGACAAGAGACCCAGTACTTC. Its protein is CASSESGSGGQETQYF.

Judged by abundance, this clonotype is large. The chain is built from TRBV12-3 or TRBV12-4 and TRBJ2-3; TRBD1 agrees at 7 bases. The CDR3 runs 14 residues. With 6 bases clipped from V and 2 bases from J, the junction kept 5 bases outside the gene matches. This CDR3 is CASSGTASTDTQYF. CDR3 DNA: TGTGCCAGCAGCGGGACAGCCTCCACAGATACGCAGTATTTT.

This clonotype is medium-sized by share. The chain carries TRBV7-6 and TRBJ2-4; TRBD2 agrees at 12 bases. Germline lookup yields CDR1 SGHVS and CDR2 FNYEAQ. V trimming: 2 bases; J trimming: 1 base; junction bases outside the gene matches: 0. The CDR3 contains 16 residues. CDR3 bases: TGTGCCAGCAGCTTAACTAGCGGGGGGGCCAAAAACATTCAGTACTTC. Its translation: CASSLTSGGAKNIQYF.

The chain links TRBV19 to TRBJ1-4; D is unclear. CDR3 length: 15 amino acids. Trimming left V 3 bases short and J 0 bases short, with 8 bases between. From germline, CDR1 is LNHDA and CDR2 SQIVND (reference sequence). The CDR3: CASSIRVATNEKLFF. The CDR3 coding sequence is TGTGCCAGTAGTATCCGGGTTGCAACTAATGAAAAACTGTTTTTT.

The J gene is TRBJ1-5, the V gene TRBV28; tentative D call: TRBD1 (5 bases). This CDR3 has 15 amino acids. Deletions cut 3 bases from V and 6 bases from J, with 15 bases between. In germline, CDR1 is MDHEN, CDR2 SYDVKM. The CDR3: CASSFEGAGSQPQHF. In DNA, the CDR3 is TGTGCCAGCAGTTTTGAAGGGGCAGGGAGTCAGCCCCAGCATTTT.

This clonotype was seen a few times. The chain couples TRBV2 to TRBJ1-1, with D tentatively TRBD1 (6 bases). V lost 6 bases, J lost 1 base, and 18 bases lay in between. The CDR3 length is 16 residues. CDR1 is SNHLY and CDR2 is FYNNEI in the germline V gene. The CDR3 region has the DNA TGTGCCAGCAGCGCTGACCCAGGGGCACCGAACACTGAAGCTTTCTTT. It yields the protein CASSADPGAPNTEAFF.

The chain joins TRBV3-1 to TRBJ1-2; tentative D call: TRBD1 (6 bases). Between the trimmed V and J ends, which lost 5 bases and 4 bases, there was a span of 14 bases. There are 14 residues in the CDR3. The germline CDR1 and CDR2 sequences are LGHDT and YNNKEL (reference sequence). The CDR3 protein is CASSGQSSFYGYTF. CDR3 coding DNA: TGTGCCAGCAGCGGACAGTCCTCCTTCTATGGCTACACCTTC.

The V gene is TRBV3-1, the J gene TRBJ2-1, with a possible D match to TRBD2 (6 bases). Trimming left V 2 bases short and J 4 bases short, with 12 bases between. The germline gives CDR1 LGHDT, CDR2 YNNKEL (reference sequence). This CDR3 has 15 amino acids. The CDR3 DNA sequence: TGTGCCAGCAGCCAAACTTTAGCGGCATACAATGAGCAGTTCTTC. The encoded protein is CASSQTLAAYNEQFF.

This sequence joins TRBV20-1 and TRBJ1-4, with unresolved D. Germline CDR1 DFQATT, CDR2 SNEGSKA (reference sequence). V gave up 7 bases and J gave up 3 bases, with 12 bases separating them. This CDR3 has 13 amino acids. The CDR3 DNA reads TGCAGTGTGGGTGGCGCGTCTAATGAAAAACTGTTTTTT. Translating gives CSVGGASNEKLFF.

The chain couples TRBV20-1 to TRBJ2-7, with TRBD2 as a possible D gene (6 bases). The CDR3 has 14 amino acids. Trimming stripped 0 bases from V and 2 bases from J, with 11 bases between. The germline V gene encodes CDR1 DFQATT and CDR2 SNEGSKA (reference sequence). The CDR3 reads CSARDLLATYEQYF. The CDR3 coding sequence is TGCAGTGCTAGAGATCTTCTAGCGACCTACGAGCAGTACTTC.

This clonotype is deemed large. In nucleotides, the CDR3 is TGTGCCAGCAGCCCCGGAGGGGGGGAAGGGTACGAGCAGTACTTC. Encoded protein: CASSPGGGEGYEQYF. The chain joins TRBV5-4 to TRBJ2-7, with D maybe TRBD2 (7 bases). Deletions cut 4 bases from V and 4 bases from J, with 18 bases between. CDR1 and CDR2 from the germline V gene are SGHNT and YYREEE (reference sequence). The CDR3 extends over 15 amino acids.

In its sample, this clonotype ranks as large. The V and J genes are TRBV25-1 and TRBJ2-7; D remains ambiguous. Trimming stripped 1 base from V and 1 base from J, with 8 bases between. Germline V lookup: CDR1 MGHDK, CDR2 SYGVNS. CDR3 length: 14 residues. DNA of the CDR3: TGTGCCAGCAGTGAATTCGGATTTTCCTACGAGCAGTACTTC. Its protein is CASSEFGFSYEQYF.

This clonotype was counted a few times. This chain joins TRBV2 and TRBJ2-6, with unresolved D. Per germline, CDR1 SNHLY and CDR2 FYNNEI. V gave up 5 bases and J gave up 4 bases, with 9 bases separating them. CDR3 size: 14 residues. The CDR3: CASSQSSGANVLTF. CDR3 bases: TGTGCCAGCAGTCAATCTTCCGGGGCCAACGTCCTGACTTTC. Based on the CDR3 plus reference TRBV2 and TRBJ2-6, the full variable domain is EPEVTQTPSHQVTQMGQEVILRCVPISNHLYFYWYRQILGQKVEFLVSFYNNEISEKSEIFDDQFSVERPDGSNFTLKIRSTKLEDSAMYFCASSQSSGANVLTFGAGSRLTVL.

This clonotype was observed a handful of times. The chain carries TRBV5-8 and TRBJ1-1; 8 bases agree with TRBD1. The germline CDR1 and CDR2 sequences are SGHTS and YDEGEE. The CDR3 extends over 14 amino acids. Trimming cost V 3 bases and J 7 bases; bases outside gene matches: 8. CDR3 sequence reads: CASSWGDRQREAFF. For the CDR3, the DNA is TGTGCCAGCAGCTGGGGGGACAGGCAACGTGAAGCTTTCTTT.

This clonotype has just a few counts. The chain couples TRBV28 to TRBJ2-3; D possibly matches TRBD1 or TRBD2 (5 bases each). Trimming stripped 4 bases from V and 0 bases from J, with 14 bases between. The length of the CDR3 is 16 residues. Germline V gives CDR1 MDHEN, CDR2 SYDVKM. In DNA, the CDR3 is TGTGCCAGCAGTTCCATGCAGGGAGTCAGCACAGATACGCAGTATTTT. Translated: CASSSMQGVSTDTQYF.

This clonotype qualifies as medium-sized (0.01 to 0.1%). The chain recombines TRBV30 with TRBJ2-5; perhaps TRBD2 as D (6 bases). CDR3 length: 14 residues. Germline CDR1 is GTSNPN and CDR2 is SVGIG (reference sequence). Trimming took off 2 bases at V and 1 base at J, with 11 bases between the two ends. DNA of the CDR3: TGTGCCTGGAGTCCCGGGACTGGCCAAGAGACCCAGTACTTC. This translates into CAWSPGTGQETQYF.

This clonotype was seen a handful of times. V gene TRBV2 combines with J gene TRBJ1-1; D not resolved. This CDR3 is 14 amino acids long. Germline V gives CDR1 SNHLY, CDR2 FYNNEI. Trimming removed 5 bases from V and 4 bases from J, with 14 bases in between. CDR3 in amino acids: CASSRGLASTEAFF. CDR3 in DNA: TGTGCCAGCAGTCGTGGACTGGCAAGCACTGAAGCTTTCTTT.

This clonotype qualifies as large. The chain is built from TRBV19 and TRBJ2-5, with a tentative D call TRBD1 (6 bases). The CDR3 spans 14 residues. Per germline, CDR1 LNHDA and CDR2 SQIVND (reference sequence). Trimming cost V 1 base and J 4 bases, with 10 bases left between them. CDR3: CASSIAQGGETQYF. The CDR3 nucleotides are TGTGCCAGTAGTATAGCACAGGGTGGAGAGACCCAGTACTTC. Full variable domain (remainder filled in from reference TRBV19 and TRBJ2-5): DGGITQSPKYLFRKEGQNVTLSCEQNLNHDAMYWYRQDPGQGLRLIYYSQIVNDFQKGDIAEGYSVSREKKESFPLTVTSAQKNPTAFYLCASSIAQGGETQYFGPGTRLLVL.

The rearrangement links TRBV7-7 to TRBJ2-3; D tentatively fits TRBD1 or TRBD2 (5 bases each). The CDR3 runs 15 residues. The V and J ends lost 5 bases and 0 bases respectively, with 12 bases between them. The germline gives CDR1 SSHAT, CDR2 FNYEAQ (reference sequence). The DNA of the CDR3 is TGTGCCAGCAGCCGGGACGGAACTAGCACAGATACGCAGTATTTT. It is translated as CASSRDGTSTDTQYF.

The chain employs TRBV27 and TRBJ2-1, with TRBD2 as a possible D gene (6 bases). This CDR3 comprises 15 residues. Trimming left V 3 bases short and J 4 bases short, with 13 bases between. From germline, CDR1 is MNHEY and CDR2 SMNVEV (reference sequence). CDR3 in amino acids: CASSLGLELYNEQFF. CDR3 in DNA: TGTGCCAGCAGTTTGGGACTGGAGTTATACAATGAGCAGTTCTTC.